Included here is one T cell receptor (beta chain) sequence, with context. This clonotype was found many times. Its antigen is still unknown. It has no much larger one-base neighbor in the sample; base qualities were not kept. CDR1 and CDR2 (SQVTM, ANQGSEA) derive from the germline V gene. V loses 5 bases at its end and J loses 0 bases; junction bases beyond the gene matches: 2. From cysteine to phenylalanine, the CDR3 is 13 amino acids long. Only the CDR3 DNA is retained, 39 bases long and in frame from the first base. The library was obtained by 5' RACE. The reads were generated on an Illumina HiSeq 2500. The second PCR ran for about 6 to 12 cycles and used a J-beta primer mix along with a sample-barcoded 5' primer. Each TCR beta cDNA molecule received a unique molecular identifier from a template-switch 5' adaptor carrying 12 random nucleotides. At least 2.5 million CDR3-containing paired-end reads were obtained from each sample. All of the RNA was converted into first-strand cDNA using the Mint cDNA synthesis kit, with a TRBC-specific oligonucleotide serving as the primer. After uracil-DNA glycosylase treatment, a first 18-cycle PCR used universal primers M1SS and BC2_uni_R on all cDNA. Turning to the authors' computational methods: Each sample was normalized by randomly selecting 1 million high-quality reads, each carrying a distinct molecular identifier. Instead of being binned into consensus sequences, reads with shared molecular identifiers were discarded. MiTCR, with a Q25 quality threshold and the strictest error-elimination algorithm, was used for CDR3 identification, clonotype clustering and error correction. A nonparametric unseen species model with Euler transformation was used to estimate lower-bound total TCR beta diversity. TCRdb reprocessing: public reads trimmed at Q25 with fastp, clones called with MiXCR, in-frame beta chains kept. Rows are unified per CDR3 protein, each entry keeping the most common DNA and genes. None of the V and J calls come from the authors' own analysis; TCRdb made them. For this sample there are around 1,700,000 distinct CDR3 sequences; over 25% appear just once. 7.7% of the sample belongs to the ten largest clones.

This record comes from a study of blood T cells in healthy people across ages (dated by TCRdb to between 2015 and 2017). A note on the overall study: In model experiments, template switching captured roughly one uniquely barcoded TCR beta cDNA molecule for every two T cells. The study analyzed two additional independent replicas of 1 million unique cDNA reads from the same blood draw for two donors, one aged 18 to 29 and one aged 80 or older. Donors were grouped into four age groups: young (average approximately 16 years), middle-aged (39), aged (62) and long-lived (just over 80). Using deep sequencing normalized with unique cDNA molecular identifiers, the study measured how TCR beta repertoire diversity changes with age. To avoid experimental bias, donors of different ages were distributed randomly across sequencing lanes.

The 39 donors, aged 6 to 90 years, were systemically healthy Caucasian individuals from Russia. Roughly 9 milliliters of peripheral blood were drawn from each donor into EDTA-treated Vacutainer tubes. Ficoll-Paque density-gradient centrifugation was used to isolate PBMCs, with at least 6 million obtained per sample. Total RNA, at least 6 micrograms per sample, was extracted from PBMCs with Trizol reagent. For every donor, an aliquot of PBMCs went through flow cytometry to measure the percentages of naive CD45RAhigh/CD27high T cells. Summary of the overall study and its limitations: As age increased, observed TCR beta diversity per million T cells dropped in a roughly linear way, and a significant reduction was already evident by age 40. Compared with the aged group, more naive CD4+ T cells, fewer expanded clones and increased TCR diversity were shown by the long-lived group, suggesting age selection. Estimates of total diversity based on one million sequenced T cells were regarded as lower bounds and as underestimates. Because the CMV infection status of the donors was unknown, age-related changes in expanded clonotypes may potentially have been confounded. A strong correlation was found between observed TCR beta diversity and the percentage of naive T cells measured by flow cytometry. Bulk unsorted PBMC profiling prevented conclusive comparison of naive and antigen-experienced compartments.

The sample was blood. The clonotype was recovered from a young woman in good health. The chain couples TRBV29-1 to TRBJ2-7; 9 middle bases align to TRBD2. The CDR3 protein: CSVRLADSYEQYF. In nucleotides, the sequence is TGCAGCGTTCGACTAGCGGACTCCTACGAGCAGTACTTC.